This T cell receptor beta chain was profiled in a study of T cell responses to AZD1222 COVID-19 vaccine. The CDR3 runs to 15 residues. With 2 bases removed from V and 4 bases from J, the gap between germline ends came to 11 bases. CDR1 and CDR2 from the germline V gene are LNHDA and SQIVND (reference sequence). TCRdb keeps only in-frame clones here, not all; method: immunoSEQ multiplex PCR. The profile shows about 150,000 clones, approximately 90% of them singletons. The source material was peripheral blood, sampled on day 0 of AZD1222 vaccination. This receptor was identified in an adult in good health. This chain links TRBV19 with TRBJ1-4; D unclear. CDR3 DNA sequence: TGTGCCAGTAGTATAAGGCGGCGGGGTAATGAAAAACTGTTTTTT. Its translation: CASSIRRRGNEKLFF.